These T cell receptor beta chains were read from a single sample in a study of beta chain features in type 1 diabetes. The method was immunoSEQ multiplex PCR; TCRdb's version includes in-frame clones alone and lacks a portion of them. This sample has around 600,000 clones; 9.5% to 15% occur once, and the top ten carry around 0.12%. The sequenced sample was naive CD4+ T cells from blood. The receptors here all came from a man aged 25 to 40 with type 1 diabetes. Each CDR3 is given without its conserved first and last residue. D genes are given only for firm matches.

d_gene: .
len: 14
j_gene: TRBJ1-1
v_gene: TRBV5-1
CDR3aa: ASSQEPDSRITEAF

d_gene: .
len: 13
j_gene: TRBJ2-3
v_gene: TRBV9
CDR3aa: ASSGLDPGADTQY

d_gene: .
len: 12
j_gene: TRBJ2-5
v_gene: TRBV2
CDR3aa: ASSASSALETQY

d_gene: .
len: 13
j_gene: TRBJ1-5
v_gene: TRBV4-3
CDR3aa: ASSQGMEGYQPQH

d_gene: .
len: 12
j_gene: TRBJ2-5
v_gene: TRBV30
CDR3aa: AWSVWTGPGTQY

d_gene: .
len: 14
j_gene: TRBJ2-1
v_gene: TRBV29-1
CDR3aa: SAMGDHRAQHNEQF

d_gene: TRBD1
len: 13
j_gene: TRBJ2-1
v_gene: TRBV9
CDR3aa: ASSPRDSSYNEQF

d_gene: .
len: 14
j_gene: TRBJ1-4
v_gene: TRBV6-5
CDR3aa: ASSFSLQATNEKLF

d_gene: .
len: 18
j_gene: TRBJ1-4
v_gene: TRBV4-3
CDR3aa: ASSRSTPDSGFTTNEKLF

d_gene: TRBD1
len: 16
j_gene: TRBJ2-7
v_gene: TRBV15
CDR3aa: ATSRDPFRTGLAYEQY

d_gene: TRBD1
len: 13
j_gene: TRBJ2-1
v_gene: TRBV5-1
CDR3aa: ASSPLGQGPREQF

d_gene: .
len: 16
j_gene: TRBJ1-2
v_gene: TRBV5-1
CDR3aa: ASSWGTLQDGPGGGYT

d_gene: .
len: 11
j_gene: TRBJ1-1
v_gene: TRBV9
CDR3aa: ASSVSGGTEAF

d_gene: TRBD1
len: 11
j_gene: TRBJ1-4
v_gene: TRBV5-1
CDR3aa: ASSSDRGEKLF

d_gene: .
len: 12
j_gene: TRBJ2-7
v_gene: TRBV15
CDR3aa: ATSRDRGVYEQY

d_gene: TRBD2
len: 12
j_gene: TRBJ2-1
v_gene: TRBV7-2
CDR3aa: ASTSGGAPNEQF

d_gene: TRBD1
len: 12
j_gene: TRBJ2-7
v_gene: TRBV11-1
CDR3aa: ASSGVGQNYEQY

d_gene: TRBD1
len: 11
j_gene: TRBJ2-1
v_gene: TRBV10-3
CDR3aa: ATGTGSYNEQF

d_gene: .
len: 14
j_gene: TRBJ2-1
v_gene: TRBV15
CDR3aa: ATSRVKPKGYNEQF

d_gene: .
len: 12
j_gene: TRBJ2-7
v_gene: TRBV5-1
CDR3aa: ASSLGGNSYEQY

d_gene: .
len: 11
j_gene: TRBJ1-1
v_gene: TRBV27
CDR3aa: ASSWGLDTEAF

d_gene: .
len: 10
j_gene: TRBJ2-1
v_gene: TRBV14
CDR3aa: ASSRSAFGQF

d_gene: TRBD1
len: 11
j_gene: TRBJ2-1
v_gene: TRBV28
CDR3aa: ASSPGQGYEQF

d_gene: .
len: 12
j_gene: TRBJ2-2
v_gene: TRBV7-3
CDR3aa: ASSLSRETGELF

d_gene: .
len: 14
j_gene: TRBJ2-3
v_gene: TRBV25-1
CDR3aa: ASSAYRQPDTDTQY

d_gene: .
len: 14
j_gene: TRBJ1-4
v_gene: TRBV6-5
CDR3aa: ASSYDGSPANEKLF

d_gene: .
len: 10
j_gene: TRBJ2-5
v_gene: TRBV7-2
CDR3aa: ASSSTSETQY

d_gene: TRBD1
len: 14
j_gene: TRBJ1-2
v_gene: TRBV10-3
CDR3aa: AISESETGRGDGYT

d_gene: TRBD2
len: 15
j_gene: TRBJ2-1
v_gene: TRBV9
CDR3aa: ASSEGLAGAPYNEQF

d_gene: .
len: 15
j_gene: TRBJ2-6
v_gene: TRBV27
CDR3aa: ASSSRDTSSGANVLT

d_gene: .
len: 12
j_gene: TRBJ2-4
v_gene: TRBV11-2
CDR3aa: ASSLERFENIQY

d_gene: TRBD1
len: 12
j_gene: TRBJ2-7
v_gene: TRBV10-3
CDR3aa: AISQGQDSYEQY

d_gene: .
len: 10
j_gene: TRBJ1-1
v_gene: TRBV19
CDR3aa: ASSIRETEAF

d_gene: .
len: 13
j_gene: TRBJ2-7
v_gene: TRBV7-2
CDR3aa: ASSLARELTYEQY

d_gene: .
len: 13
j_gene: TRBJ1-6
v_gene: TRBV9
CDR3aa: ASSVSGAESSPLH

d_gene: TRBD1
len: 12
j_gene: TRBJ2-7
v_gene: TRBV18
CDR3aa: ASSPGQRAYEQY

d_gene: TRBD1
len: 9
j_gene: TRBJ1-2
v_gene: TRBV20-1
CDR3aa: SARGGTAST

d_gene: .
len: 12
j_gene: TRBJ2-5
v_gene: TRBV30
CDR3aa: AWIPGGQQETQY

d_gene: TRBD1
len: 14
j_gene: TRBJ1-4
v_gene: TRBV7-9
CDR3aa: ASSLHTGTDNEKLF

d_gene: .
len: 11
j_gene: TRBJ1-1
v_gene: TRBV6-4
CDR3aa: ASSSQPNTEAF

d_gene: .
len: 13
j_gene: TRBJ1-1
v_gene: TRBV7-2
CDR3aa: ASSGLGQMNTEAF

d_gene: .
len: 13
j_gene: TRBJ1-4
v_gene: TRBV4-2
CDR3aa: ASSLGQTTNEKLF

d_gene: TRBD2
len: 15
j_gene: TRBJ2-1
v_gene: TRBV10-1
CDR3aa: ASSAGGHFSSYNEQF

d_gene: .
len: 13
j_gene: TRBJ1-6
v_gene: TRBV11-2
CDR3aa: ASSLERTAGSPLH

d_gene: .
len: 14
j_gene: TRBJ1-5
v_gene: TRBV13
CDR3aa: ASSLGLPWPNQPQH

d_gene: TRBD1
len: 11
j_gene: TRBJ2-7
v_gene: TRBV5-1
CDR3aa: ASSLDRGNEQY

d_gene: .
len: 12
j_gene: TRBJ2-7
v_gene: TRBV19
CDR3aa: ASSGDLTFREQY

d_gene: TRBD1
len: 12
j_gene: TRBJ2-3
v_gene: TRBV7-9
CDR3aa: ASSPTGGTDTQY

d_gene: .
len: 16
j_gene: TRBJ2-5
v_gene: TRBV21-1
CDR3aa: ASSKDLLAGPYQETQY

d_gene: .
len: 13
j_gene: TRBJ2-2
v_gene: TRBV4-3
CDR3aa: ASSQDNRAGGELF